The 4 T cell receptor beta chains reported below all come from one sample, sequenced in a study of blood T cell repertoires in COVID-19. Produced via immunoSEQ multiplex PCR; TCRdb's table is partial and in-frame only. The sample holds under 300,000 clones, more than 75% seen once. The specimen was PBMCs or T cells enriched from blood (not recorded which). The source is a woman aged 45-60 years who had been exposed to COVID-19.

The rearrangement uses TRBV18 and TRBJ2-5; 10 bases agree with TRBD2. Looked up from germline, CDR1 is KGHSH and CDR2 is LQKENI. V shed 3 bases, J shed 2 bases, and the junction held 0 bases outside the gene matches. CDR3 length: 14 amino acids. The CDR3 DNA reads as TGTGCCAGCTCACCGACTAGCGGGCAAGAGACCCAGTACTTC. This encodes CASSPTSGQETQYF. Full variable domain (rest looked up from reference TRBV18 and TRBJ2-5): NAGVMQNPRHLVRRRGQEARLRCSPMKGHSHVYWYRQLPEEGLKFMVYLQKENIIDESGMPKERFSAEFPKEGPSILRIQQVVRGDSAAYFCASSPTSGQETQYFGPGTRLLVL.

The CDR3 region is CASSLDTGGGETQYF. The DNA of the CDR3 is TGTGCCAGCAGCTTAGATACGGGGGGTGGAGAGACCCAGTACTTC. The gene calls are TRBV7-2 and TRBJ2-5; 7 nucleotides match TRBD2. The CDR3 has 15 residues. The V and J ends lost 1 base and 4 bases, in that order; junction bases with no gene match: 6. The germline V gene encodes CDR1 SGHTA and CDR2 FQGNSA.

This chain uses TRBV30 with TRBJ2-4; TRBD1 might be the D (5 bases). Germline V gene sequence: CDR1 GTSNPN, CDR2 SVGIG (reference sequence). V gave up 1 base and J gave up 1 base, with 5 bases separating them. This CDR3 region has 13 residues. Written as DNA, the CDR3 is TGTGCCTGGAGTGCAGGGGCCAAAAACATTCAGTACTTC. Residues: CAWSAGAKNIQYF.

CDR3 amino acids: CASSFRGTGELFF. The CDR3 region has the DNA TGTGCCAGCAGTTTTCGGGGAACCGGGGAGCTGTTTTTT. The chain employs TRBV2 and TRBJ2-2; a weak D match, TRBD2 (5 bases). The CDR3 is made up of 13 amino acids. CDR1 is SNHLY and CDR2 is FYNNEI in the germline V gene. Trimming took 5 bases from V and 5 from J, leaving 9 bases between them.